This passage covers 20 T cell receptor beta chains from one sample sequenced in a study of human T cells and chemical hapten exposure. From the RACE reads, TCRdb called clonotypes with MiXCR, one entry per CDR3 protein. The sample carries about 160,000 distinct CDR3 sequences, around a quarter recorded once. The sample's time point: patch test 3, about 24 weeks after DPC sensitization. Treatment given: therapeutic diphenylcyclopropenone sensitization with weekly scalp DPC. The sequencing here drew on whole blood, taken in connection with sensitization to the hapten diphenylcyclopropenone (DPC). These receptors all come from a woman aged 18 to 35 with alopecia areata. Some clones in this sample may be carry-over from other donors' samples.

This clonotype has just a few counts. The chain employs TRBV4-2 and TRBJ2-3; 8 bases are shared with TRBD2. Germline trimming cut 5 bases from V and 4 bases from J; bases unmatched to any gene: 8. This CDR3 has 15 residues. Germline CDR1 is LGHNA and CDR2 is YNFKEQ. The CDR3 loop is CASSERATSADTQYF. The CDR3 DNA follows: TGTGCCAGCAGCGAAAGAGCGACTAGCGCAGATACGCAGTATTTT.

The chain is built from TRBV7-6 and TRBJ1-5, with D possibly being TRBD1 (5 bases). V lost 1 base and J 6 bases, leaving 13 bases between the germline ends. There are 15 residues in the CDR3. From germline, CDR1 is SGHVS and CDR2 FNYEAQ. The CDR3 DNA is TGTGCCAGCAGCTTAGAGTTGGGGGGAGCTCAGCCCCAGCATTTT. Translating gives CASSLELGGAQPQHF.

CDR3 residues: CASTEGAGGAFF. Here the CDR3 DNA reads TGTGCCAGCACCGAGGGGGCAGGCGGGGCTTTCTTT. The chain combines TRBV25-1 with TRBJ1-1; 7 bases map to TRBD1. The CDR3 length is 12 residues. V dropped 7 bases and J dropped 11; count of bases not matched to a gene: 10. CDR1 and CDR2 from the germline V gene are MGHDK and SYGVNS.

This clonotype was detected a few times. The V and J genes are TRBV2 and TRBJ2-1; D not certain. Trimming removed 8 bases from V and 10 bases from J, with 24 bases in between. This CDR3 is 15 amino acids long. CDR1 and CDR2 (germline): SNHLY, FYNNEI. In nucleotides, the CDR3 is TGTGCCAGCGTCGAGGCAGGAACCTTTGAGTTCGAGCAGTTCTTC. Amino acid sequence: CASVEAGTFEFEQFF. Complete variable domain (other parts from reference TRBV2 and TRBJ2-1): EPEVTQTPSHQVTQMGQEVILRCVPISNHLYFYWYRQILGQKVEFLVSFYNNEISEKSEIFDDQFSVERPDGSNFTLKIRSTKLEDSAMYFCASVEAGTFEFEQFFGPGTRLTVL.

V gene TRBV4-3 combines with J gene TRBJ2-7, with 9 bases that match TRBD1. The CDR3 loop spans 15 amino acids. V was clipped by 0 bases and J by 3 bases; unmatched bases: 3. The V gene's germline CDR1 is LGHNA and CDR2 YSLEER. The CDR3 bases are TGCGCCAGCAGCCAAGAACGGACAGGGGTCTACGAGCAGTACTTC. Its protein product is CASSQERTGVYEQYF.

This clonotype was recorded many times. An end of the junction does not agree with germline; a read error may underlie this. The CDR3, as DNA: TGTGCCAGCAGCTTAGGGGACAGGGGAGGCACAGATACGCAGTATTTT. Amino acids: CASSLGDRGGTDTQYF. The gene calls are TRBV12-3 or TRBV12-4 and TRBJ2-3; 10 bases map to TRBD1. This CDR3 contains 16 residues.

This rearrangement joins TRBV7-9 to TRBJ2-7; D remains ambiguous. The CDR3 is 12 amino acids. With 5 bases removed from V and 6 bases from J, the gap between germline ends came to 11 bases. Germline assignment: CDR1 SEHNR and CDR2 FQNEAQ (reference sequence). CDR3 nucleotides: TGTGCCAGCAGCCCTACACCTGGCGAGCAGTACTTC. Amino acid sequence: CASSPTPGEQYF. Complete variable domain (other parts from reference TRBV7-9 and TRBJ2-7): DTGVSQNPRHKITKRGQNVTFRCDPISEHNRLYWYRQTLGQGPEFLTYFQNEAQLEKSRLLSDRFSAERPKGSFSTLEIQRTEQGDSAMYLCASSPTPGEQYFGPGTRLTVT.

The chain is built from TRBV7-2 and TRBJ2-7; maybe TRBD1 (6 bases). The CDR3 loop spans 13 amino acids. In germline, CDR1 is SGHTA, CDR2 FQGNSA. Trimming removed 0 bases at V and 12 bases at J, with 15 bases between. CDR3 bases: TGTGCCAGCAGCTTAGCGCTAGGGACATGGATGTACTTC. This codes for CASSLALGTWMYF.

The rearrangement links TRBV5-1 to TRBJ2-7; 14 bases agree with TRBD2. Germline loops: CDR1 SGHRS, CDR2 YFSETQ. CDR3 length: 15 amino acids. J gave up 3 bases and V 4 bases, and 3 bases lay outside the gene matches. The DNA of the CDR3 is TGCGCCAGCAGCCCCGGACTAGCGGGGGGCTACGAGCAGTACTTC. The encoded protein is CASSPGLAGGYEQYF.

This clonotype was seen a handful of times. The gene calls are TRBV10-3 and TRBJ2-3; 10 positions agree with TRBD1. Trimming removed 4 bases from V and 2 bases from J; junction bases left unmatched: 3. CDR3 length: 15 residues. Germline V gives CDR1 ENHRY, CDR2 SYGVKD. The CDR3 reads CAISGQGADTDTQYF. The CDR3 DNA is TGTGCCATCAGTGGACAGGGGGCTGACACAGATACGCAGTATTTT.

The V gene is TRBV29-1, the J gene TRBJ2-5; D tentatively fits TRBD1 or TRBD2 (5 bases each). The germline V gene has CDR1 SQVTM and CDR2 ANQGSEA. V was trimmed by 5 bases and J by 2 bases, leaving 18 bases between them. The length of the CDR3 is 15 residues. The CDR3 here is CSVPLARGFQETQYF. The CDR3 DNA reads TGCAGCGTTCCCCTAGCTAGGGGCTTTCAAGAGACCCAGTACTTC.

The chain couples TRBV5-1 to TRBJ1-2; D is possibly TRBD1 (5 bases). Germline V CDR1 and CDR2: SGHRS, YFSETQ. With 2 bases removed from V and 6 bases from J, the gap between germline ends came to 20 bases. The CDR3 is 16 amino acids. As DNA, the CDR3 is TGCGCCAGCAGCTTTTTGGTTCGGGGGAGGATAGATGGCTACACCTTC. Its protein product is CASSFLVRGRIDGYTF.

A few counts support this clonotype. V is TRBV13 and J is TRBJ2-5; D may be TRBD1 (7 bases). The germline V gene has CDR1 PRHDT and CDR2 FYEKMQ (reference sequence). This CDR3 spans 17 amino acids. Trimming cost V 2 bases and J 0 bases, with 16 bases left between them. The CDR3 DNA follows: TGTGCCAGCAGCTTAAGGAGGGGGACAGACCACCAAGAGACCCAGTACTTC. This translates into CASSLRRGTDHQETQYF.

This rearrangement joins TRBV5-1 to TRBJ2-7; D not certain. CDR1 SGHRS and CDR2 YFSETQ come from the germline V gene. V was shortened by 3 bases and J by 3 bases, with 10 bases between the two germline ends. The CDR3 is made up of 13 amino acids. For the CDR3, the DNA is TGCGCCAGCAGCTATACAGTCAACTACGAGCAGTACTTC. Its protein is CASSYTVNYEQYF.

In this sample, this clonotype turned up a few times. This chain joins TRBV9 and TRBJ2-7; no clear D gene. This CDR3 spans 13 amino acids. Germline CDR1 reads SGDLS; CDR2 reads YYNGEE. With 0 bases removed from V and 5 bases from J, the gap between germline ends came to 9 bases. The DNA for the CDR3 is TGTGCCAGCAGCGTAGTGGGTTCAAACGAGCAGTACTTC. It codes for CASSVVGSNEQYF.

The V gene is TRBV6-5, the J gene TRBJ1-1, with 8 bases that match TRBD1. Trimming at V came to 6 bases and at J to 9 bases, leaving 9 bases not matched to a gene. The CDR3 covers 13 residues. Germline loops: CDR1 MNHEY, CDR2 SVGAGI. In DNA form, the CDR3 reads TGTGCCAGCAGCATGGACAGGGAAGGTCAAGCTTTCTTT. Protein sequence: CASSMDREGQAFF.

The V and J genes are TRBV7-9 and TRBJ2-5, with 14 positions matching TRBD2. The CDR3 runs to 15 residues. CDR1 and CDR2 from the germline V gene are SEHNR and FQNEAQ (reference sequence). V dropped 6 bases and J dropped 5; count of bases not matched to a gene: 5. The DNA for the CDR3 is TGTGCCAGCAGGGGGACTAGCGGGAGTCGGGAGACCCAGTACTTC. This sequence encodes CASRGTSGSRETQYF.

The CDR3 reads CASSPYGQRGRSSYEQYF. DNA for the CDR3: TGTGCCAGCAGCCCTTACGGTCAGCGGGGGCGCAGCTCCTACGAGCAGTACTTC. The V gene is TRBV3-1, the J gene TRBJ2-7, with 8 positions matching TRBD2. Unmatched junction bases numbered 14, after V lost 4 bases and J lost 0 bases. The CDR3 spans 18 residues. Germline V CDR1 and CDR2: LGHDT, YNNKEL (reference sequence).

The chain joins TRBV2 to TRBJ1-2; D call uncertain. CDR1 SNHLY and CDR2 FYNNEI come from the germline V gene. CDR3 length equals 15 residues. V was trimmed by 2 bases and J by 4 bases, leaving 14 bases between them. In DNA, the CDR3 is TGTGCCAGCAGTGAACAGTACAGCGAAACCTATGGCTACACCTTC. It encodes CASSEQYSETYGYTF.

This clonotype occurred a few times. The chain joins TRBV7-9 to TRBJ2-2; no definite D call. The V gene lost 3 bases and the J gene lost 6 bases, with 14 bases spanning the gap. There are 15 residues in the CDR3. The germline gives CDR1 SEHNR, CDR2 FQNEAQ (reference sequence). CDR3 in amino acids: CASSLYRAQAGELFF. The CDR3, as DNA: TGTGCCAGCAGCTTGTATAGAGCGCAGGCCGGGGAGCTGTTTTTT.